The 7 T cell receptor beta chains below were found in one sample sequenced in a study of T cell changes during pregnancy in multiple sclerosis. Sequencing was performed with immunoSEQ multiplex PCR; in TCRdb, only in-frame clones are kept and a portion is missing. The sample lists under 70,000 clones; 80% to 95% were seen once. Material: CD4+ T cells from peripheral blood mononuclear cells, obtained after pregnancy. The receptors were gathered from a female donor with multiple sclerosis, enrolled in a pregnancy study.

The chain is built from TRBV27 and TRBJ1-5; D may be TRBD1 (5 bases). The CDR3 consists of 16 residues. Trimming removed 5 bases from V and 0 bases from J, with 14 bases in between. The germline CDR1 and CDR2 sequences are MNHEY and SMNVEV (reference sequence). The DNA for the CDR3 is TGTGCCAGCAGTGCGGACAAGACGTATAGCAATCAGCCCCAGCATTTT. Protein sequence: CASSADKTYSNQPQHF.

V usage is TRBV27 and J usage is TRBJ1-6; D unresolved. This CDR3 has 13 residues. The V gene's germline CDR1 is MNHEY and CDR2 SMNVEV (reference sequence). The V gene lost 4 bases and the J gene lost 10 bases, with 11 bases spanning the gap. Written as DNA, the CDR3 is TGTGCCAGCAGTTCGGTAGCGAGGTCACCCCTCCACTTT. It specifies CASSSVARSPLHF.

J is TRBJ1-6 and V is TRBV30, with 7 nucleotides matching TRBD1. The V segment lost 4 bases and the J segment 4 bases; nucleotides outside the gene matches: 4. The CDR3 totals 14 residues. CDR1 and CDR2 from the germline V gene are GTSNPN and SVGIG (reference sequence). Here the CDR3 DNA reads TGTGCCTGGAACGCCAGGGGGTATAATTCACCCCTCCACTTT. Its protein product is CAWNARGYNSPLHF.

The J gene is TRBJ1-6, the V gene TRBV9; 7 bases agree with TRBD1. Trimming cost V 0 bases and J 7 bases; bases outside gene matches: 1. The CDR3 has 14 amino acids. Germline V lookup: CDR1 SGDLS, CDR2 YYNGEE. CDR3 residues: CASSVGQGNSPLHF. The CDR3 nucleotides are TGTGCCAGCAGCGTAGGACAGGGAAATTCACCCCTCCACTTT.

CDR3 DNA sequence: TGTGCCAGCAGCTTGAAGCTTTCGAACACCGGGGAGCTGTTTTTT. The encoded protein is CASSLKLSNTGELFF. The chain carries TRBV5-8 and TRBJ2-2; the D is unclear. Trimming removed 1 base from V and 0 bases from J, with 7 bases in between. The V gene's germline CDR1 is SGHTS and CDR2 YDEGEE. CDR3 length: 15 amino acids.

The chain employs TRBV28 and TRBJ2-3; 8 bases align to TRBD2. The CDR3 is 15 amino acids. Germline lookup yields CDR1 MDHEN and CDR2 SYDVKM. Trimming cost V 9 bases and J 1 base; bases outside gene matches: 9. The CDR3 DNA follows: TGTGCCAGTCGAACTAGCGGAGGGGGCACAGATACGCAGTATTTT. It yields the protein CASRTSGGGTDTQYF.

The CDR3 loop is CASRLTTGGSFDEQYF. CDR3 sequence (DNA): TGTGCCAGCAGGCTGACCACAGGGGGCTCTTTTGACGAGCAGTACTTC. This chain connects TRBV27 to TRBJ2-7; 9 bases are a match to TRBD1. Germline values: CDR1 MNHEY, CDR2 SMNVEV (reference sequence). J gave up 5 bases and V 6 bases, and 14 bases lay outside the gene matches. The CDR3 runs to 16 residues.